What follows are 21 T cell receptor beta chains derived from one specimen sequenced in a study of T cell clonality in common variable immunodeficiency. TCRdb's table, derived via immunoSEQ multiplex PCR, lists solely in-frame clones and lacks some. The repertoire has 35,000 to 50,000 clones, none seen only once; the ten largest take approximately 0.68%. Specimen: peripheral blood mononuclear cells. These receptors were taken from a person aged 18-69 years in good health.

The table lists this clone with many counts. Read sequence stops 3 residues before the CDR3 end, and the germline J gene provides the missing end. This rearrangement joins TRBV20-1 to TRBJ2-5; D call uncertain. The CDR3 is 15 residues long. V was shortened by 0 bases and J by 1 base, with 12 bases between the two germline ends. CDR1 is DFQATT, CDR2 SNEGSKA, per germline (reference sequence). The CDR3 DNA, read in part, is TGCAGTGCTAGAGATCTGAGTAGCTCCCAAGAGACC. Amino acids: CSARDLSSSQET. In full, the CDR3 is CSARDLSSSQETQYF.

This clone was recorded at least ten times. The CDR3 goes on 3 residues after the read ends, and that part is filled in from the germline J gene. V gene TRBV7-9 combines with J gene TRBJ1-4, with 9 positions matching TRBD1. The CDR3 sequence is 15 residues long. The V segment lost 2 bases and the J segment 6 bases; nucleotides outside the gene matches: 4. Germline assignment: CDR1 SEHNR and CDR2 FQNEAQ (reference sequence). CDR3: CASSLSGTGYEKLFF. Incomplete CDR3 DNA: TGTGCCAGCAGCTTATCCGGGACAGGGTATGAAAAA.

Many counts were recorded for this clone. The CDR3 end lies 3 residues beyond the end of the read and is filled in from the germline J gene. The chain is built from TRBV4-2 and TRBJ2-5; 7 bases align to TRBD2. The V gene end was trimmed by 0 bases and the J gene end by 7 bases; junction bases not matched to a gene: 11. Germline assignment: CDR1 LGHNA and CDR2 YNFKEQ. This CDR3 is built from 16 residues. CDR3 loop: CASSQEGGSLIGTQYF. CDR3 bases read: TGTGCCAGCAGCCAAGAGGGGGGGTCGCTGATAGGGACC.

This clone was found many times. The CDR3 is cut off 3 residues early in the read; its end comes from the germline J gene. The chain carries TRBV7-3 and TRBJ2-5, with D unclear. Trimming removed 3 bases from V and 4 bases from J, with 9 bases in between. The CDR3 runs 13 residues. Germline V CDR1 and CDR2: SGHTA, FQGTGA. CDR3 DNA (partial): TGTGCCAGCAGCTTCTCTGCGGTAGAGACC. Amino acids: CASSFSAVET. The whole CDR3 region reads CASSFSAVETQYF.

This clone was seen repeatedly, ten times or more. The read terminates 3 residues before the CDR3 end, so the remaining end is supplied by the germline J gene. This chain joins TRBV5-4 and TRBJ1-6; D gene unclear. This CDR3 contains 14 residues. Germline V gene data show CDR1 as SGHNT and CDR2 as YYREEE (reference sequence). Between the trimmed V and J ends, which lost 0 bases and 8 bases, there was a span of 9 bases. CDR3 sequence: CASSLAATDSPLHF. The part of the CDR3 DNA that was read is TGTGCCAGCAGCTTGGCGGCCACAGATTCACCC.

In this sample, this clone turned up many times. Coverage ceases 3 residues before the CDR3 finishes, and the germline J gene fills in the end. The chain uses TRBV12-5 and TRBJ2-7, with TRBD2 identical over 7 bases. Trimming removed 0 bases from V and 1 base from J; junction bases left unmatched: 21. This CDR3 comprises 21 residues. Germline V gene data show CDR1 as LGHNT and CDR2 as FRNRAP. The sequenced part of the CDR3 DNA is TGTGCTAGTGGTTTGGTATTAATTCCGGGACTAAGTGGGGATCGGTCCTACGAG. It yields the protein CASGLVLIPGLSGDRSYE. The full CDR3 reads CASGLVLIPGLSGDRSYEQYF.

At least ten counts were recorded for this clone. Coverage ceases 3 residues before the CDR3 finishes, and the germline J gene fills in the end. The chain uses TRBV20-1 and TRBJ1-2, with D tentatively TRBD1 (6 bases). The V and J ends lost 2 bases and 2 bases respectively, with 6 bases between them. The CDR3 has 12 amino acids. Looked up from germline, CDR1 is DFQATT and CDR2 is SNEGSKA (reference sequence). This CDR3 reads CSARQGNYGYTF. CDR3 bases read: TGCAGTGCTAGACAGGGGAACTATGGC.

Many counts were recorded for this clone. Read data end 3 residues before the CDR3 end; the end is taken from the germline J gene. The rearrangement uses TRBV5-1 and TRBJ2-2; 13 bases agree with TRBD2. Germline V gene data show CDR1 as SGHRS and CDR2 as YFSETQ. The trim removed 6 bases at V and 6 bases at J, leaving 2 bases unmatched. The CDR3 is 14 amino acids. CDR3 region: CASTTSGRAGELFF. Incomplete CDR3 DNA: TGCGCCAGCACCACTAGCGGGAGGGCCGGGGAG.

This clone has at least ten counts. The read halts 3 residues ahead of the CDR3 end, with the missing end drawn from the germline J gene. The gene calls are TRBV4-1 and TRBJ1-2, with TRBD1 matching 12 bases. From germline, CDR1 is MGHRA and CDR2 YSYEKL. The CDR3 length is 15 residues. This CDR3 is CASSQDMMGQGAYTF. The sequenced CDR3 bases are TGCGCCAGCAGCCAAGATATGATGGGACAGGGGGCT.

This clone was detected many times. From the germline J gene comes the end of the CDR3, since the read stops 3 residues before it. The chain uses TRBV19 and TRBJ2-1; TRBD1 matches 9 bases. Germline V gene sequence: CDR1 LNHDA, CDR2 SQIVND (reference sequence). The ends lost 2 bases at V and 7 bases at J; junction bases unmatched: 6. The CDR3 has 15 residues. Here the CDR3 reads CASSIKGQGGNEQFF. CDR3 DNA (partial): TGTGCCAGTAGTATAAAGGGACAGGGAGGGAATGAG.

This clone showed up many times. Read data end 3 residues before the CDR3 end; the end is taken from the germline J gene. The chain recombines TRBV4-2 with TRBJ1-2, with 12 bases matching TRBD1. CDR3 size: 19 residues. Trimming removed 3 bases from V and 4 bases from J; junction bases left unmatched: 15. From germline, CDR1 is LGHNA and CDR2 YNFKEQ. Partial CDR3 DNA: TGTGCCAGCAGCCATACAATTCAGCCGGGACAGGGGGCCGGCTATGGC. This gives the protein CASSHTIQPGQGAGYG. The whole CDR3 sequence reads CASSHTIQPGQGAGYGYTF.

This clone was detected many times. Incomplete CDR3 DNA: TGTGCCAGCGGGGGGGGCTACAATCAGCCC. The encoded protein is CASGGGYNQP. The full CDR3 is CASGGGYNQPQHF. The J gene is TRBJ1-5, the V gene TRBV7-9; tentative D call: TRBD1 (6 bases). Read data end 3 residues before the CDR3 end; the end is taken from the germline J gene. Germline V CDR1 and CDR2: SEHNR, FQNEAQ (reference sequence). Trimming pared 8 bases from V and 3 bases from J, leaving 11 bases between. This CDR3 has 13 residues. The full variable domain, its missing parts supplied by reference TRBV7-9 and TRBJ1-5, is DTGVSQNPRHKITKRGQNVTFRCDPISEHNRLYWYRQTLGQGPEFLTYFQNEAQLEKSRLLSDRFSAERPKGSFSTLEIQRTEQGDSAMYLCASGGGYNQPQHFGDGTRLSIL.

This clone was detected many times. The read finishes 3 residues shy of the CDR3 end, and the germline J gene is used to complete it. The rearrangement joins TRBV19 to TRBJ2-7; D is perhaps TRBD2 (6 bases). The ends were cut back, 5 bases at V and 3 bases at J, with 17 bases in the middle. The germline V gene encodes CDR1 LNHDA and CDR2 SQIVND (reference sequence). The CDR3 runs to 15 residues. The CDR3 sequence is CASSVGPGLNYEQYF. The sequenced part of the CDR3 DNA is TGTGCCAGTAGTGTCGGTCCGGGACTCAACTACGAG.

At least ten counts were recorded for this clone. The missing CDR3 end, 3 residues past where the read stops, is filled in from the germline J gene. The chain couples TRBV28 to TRBJ2-3; no clear D. This CDR3 contains 16 residues. Trimming cost V 5 bases and J 1 base, with 16 bases left between them. From germline, CDR1 is MDHEN and CDR2 SYDVKM. Partial CDR3 DNA: TGTGCCAGCAGTCGCGCGACGAAGACTGGCACAGATACG. It yields the protein CASSRATKTGTDT. The entire CDR3 sequence reads CASSRATKTGTDTQYF.

This clone was observed at least ten times. The read gets to within 3 residues of the CDR3 end, and the germline J gene fills in the rest. V gene TRBV10-3 combines with J gene TRBJ2-3; TRBD2 is a possible D gene (5 bases). Trimming pared 0 bases from V and 1 base from J, leaving 11 bases between. Germline V gives CDR1 ENHRY, CDR2 SYGVKD. The CDR3 is made up of 16 amino acids. The sequenced CDR3 bases are TGTGCCATCAGTGAGTCCGGGCTAGCCGGCACAGATACG. It is translated as CAISESGLAGTDT. The full CDR3 protein reads CAISESGLAGTDTQYF.

This clone was found many times. The read ends 3 residues before the CDR3 terminus; that terminus is restored from the germline J gene. The J gene is TRBJ1-4, the V gene TRBV4-1; possible D gene TRBD1, 5 bases. Trimming took 1 base from V and 10 from J, leaving 16 bases between them. CDR3 length equals 15 residues. Looked up from germline, CDR1 is MGHRA and CDR2 is YSYEKL. CDR3 in amino acids: CASSQASTVFGKLFF. The CDR3 DNA, read in part, is TGCGCCAGCAGCCAAGCCTCGACAGTCTTTGGAAAA.

There are many counts of this clone. CDR3 amino acids: CAISRDRGSAGNTIYF. The DNA read from the CDR3 is TGTGCCATCAGTAGGGACAGGGGGTCTGCAGGAAACACC. J is TRBJ1-3 and V is TRBV10-3, with TRBD1 matching 11 bases. The read ends 3 residues shy of where the CDR3 ends; the end is completed using the germline J gene. The trim removed 5 bases at V and 4 bases at J, leaving 7 bases unmatched. The CDR3 is 16 amino acids. Germline CDR1 is ENHRY and CDR2 is SYGVKD.

This clone has a count of ten or more. The read terminates 3 residues ahead of where the CDR3 ends, so the germline J gene completes it. This chain connects TRBV5-1 to TRBJ2-1, with 12 bases fitting TRBD2. Germline lookup yields CDR1 SGHRS and CDR2 YFSETQ. This CDR3 has 17 residues. Trimming at V came to 5 bases and at J to 5 bases, leaving 11 bases not matched to a gene. The sequenced CDR3 bases are TGCGCCAGCAGTTCTACCCCCGGGACTAGCGGGCACAATGAG. It yields the protein CASSSTPGTSGHNE. The complete CDR3 reads CASSSTPGTSGHNEQFF.

The sample holds many counts of this clone. The read halts 3 residues ahead of the CDR3 end, with the missing end drawn from the germline J gene. The chain is built from TRBV5-6 and TRBJ2-7, with 12 nucleotides matching TRBD2. V trimming: 2 bases; J trimming: 6 bases; junction bases outside the gene matches: 6. Germline CDR1 and CDR2: SGHDT and YYEEEE. There are 15 residues in the CDR3. Partial CDR3 DNA: TGTGCCAGCAGCTTCCCGACTAGCGGGAGAACCGAG. This encodes CASSFPTSGRTE. The whole CDR3 sequence reads CASSFPTSGRTEQYF.

Ten or more counts support this clone. The CDR3 region is CSVEEGQGSEKLFF. Partial CDR3 DNA: TGCAGCGTTGAAGAAGGACAGGGGTCTGAAAAA. The rearrangement links TRBV29-1 to TRBJ1-4, with 9 bases that match TRBD1. Read data end 3 residues before the CDR3 end; the end is taken from the germline J gene. CDR3 length: 14 amino acids. V was pared by 0 bases and J by 7 bases, with 3 bases of the junction left unmatched. The germline CDR1 and CDR2 sequences are SQVTM and ANQGSEA.

Many counts were recorded for this clone. The read falls 3 residues short of the CDR3 end, and the missing part is taken from the germline J gene. The chain combines TRBV5-6 with TRBJ1-2; tentative D call: TRBD1 (5 bases). This CDR3 is built from 15 residues. Germline V gene sequence: CDR1 SGHDT, CDR2 YYEEEE. V lost 2 bases to trimming and J lost 4 bases, with 15 bases between them. CDR3 loop: CASSFYGRDVYGYTF. CDR3 DNA, as far as it was read: TGTGCCAGCAGCTTTTATGGCAGGGATGTCTATGGC.